These 12 T cell receptor beta chains were all obtained from the same sample, sequenced in a study of metastatic and nonmetastatic thyroid tumors. None of the patients had undergone any treatment ahead of thyroid surgery. TCRdb reanalyzed the PCR reads via MiXCR. The data contain fewer than 25,000 clones, approximately 31% of them singletons. The sample taken for sequencing was blood. Source of these receptors: a female donor with papillary thyroid cancer or a benign thyroid nodule (not recorded which). Some clones in this sample may be carry-over from other donors' samples.

This clone was found a few times. V and J are TRBV12-3 or TRBV12-4 and TRBJ1-1; D call uncertain. Trimming stripped 4 bases from V and 13 bases from J, with 16 bases between. CDR3 size: 12 residues. The CDR3 DNA reads TGTGCCAGCAGTTCAACCTACCGGGAGTTTTTCTTT. Protein product: CASSSTYREFFF.

This clone was seen a few times. The rearrangement links TRBV30 to TRBJ1-2; a possible D gene is TRBD1 (5 bases). Germline V CDR1 and CDR2: GTSNPN, SVGIG (reference sequence). The CDR3 runs to 14 residues. The ends were cut back, 8 bases at V and 1 base at J, with 17 bases in the middle. The CDR3 nucleotides are TGTGCCCTGCCGCCCGACAGAATTAACTATGGCTACACCTTC. It yields the protein CALPPDRINYGYTF.

This clone was recorded at least ten times. V usage is TRBV15 and J usage is TRBJ1-6; TRBD1 matches at 7 bases. CDR3 length: 16 amino acids. V trimming: 2 bases; J trimming: 5 bases; junction bases outside the gene matches: 6. The germline V gene encodes CDR1 LNHNV and CDR2 YYDKDF (reference sequence). CDR3 sequence: CATSRSRTGDNSPLHF. The CDR3 DNA is TGTGCCACCAGCAGATCACGGACAGGAGATAATTCACCCCTCCACTTT.

The chain is built from TRBV15 and TRBJ2-7; D is unclear. The ends were cut back, 0 bases at V and 6 bases at J, with 9 bases in the middle. Looked up from germline, CDR1 is LNHNV and CDR2 is YYDKDF (reference sequence). The CDR3 extends over 13 amino acids. CDR3 region: CATSRDETGEQYF. The DNA for the CDR3 is TGTGCCACCAGCAGAGATGAGACTGGCGAGCAGTACTTC.

This clone was seen at least ten times. The chain joins TRBV24-1 to TRBJ2-3, with 7 bases matching TRBD2. Germline CDR1 and CDR2: KGHDR and SFDVKD. V lost 9 bases to trimming and J lost 1 base; unmatched junction nucleotides: 3. This CDR3 region has 13 residues. Here the CDR3 reads CATGEGGTDTQYF. DNA for the CDR3: TGTGCCACCGGGGAGGGAGGCACAGATACGCAGTATTTT.

V gene TRBV28 combines with J gene TRBJ1-5; D ambiguous. Trimming removed 2 bases from V and 0 bases from J, with 5 bases in between. The CDR3 has 14 residues. The V gene's germline CDR1 is MDHEN and CDR2 SYDVKM. CDR3 sequence reads: CASSLGVSNQPQHF. CDR3 bases: TGTGCCAGCAGTTTAGGGGTTAGCAATCAGCCCCAGCATTTT.

The chain links TRBV20-1 to TRBJ2-3; TRBD2 agrees at 10 bases. CDR1 is DFQATT and CDR2 is SNEGSKA in the germline V gene (reference sequence). The CDR3 has 16 residues. The J segment lost 1 base and the V segment lost 6 bases, leaving 10 bases of the junction unmatched. In DNA form, the CDR3 reads TGCAGTGCCGGAAGGGGACTAGCGACCCGCACAGATACGCAGTATTTT. Amino acids: CSAGRGLATRTDTQYF.

This clone was observed at least ten times. The rearrangement uses TRBV7-9 and TRBJ2-5, with D possibly TRBD2 on 7 matching bases. V lost 1 base, J lost 5 bases, and 20 bases lay in between. Germline loops: CDR1 SEHNR, CDR2 FQNEAQ (reference sequence). The CDR3 totals 17 residues. This CDR3 is CASSLVGFAGAQETQYF. The CDR3 coding sequence is TGTGCCAGCAGCTTAGTTGGTTTCGCGGGGGCCCAGGAGACCCAGTACTTC. The complete variable domain, with remaining parts taken from reference TRBV7-9 and TRBJ2-5, reads DTGVSQNPRHKITKRGQNVTFRCDPISEHNRLYWYRQTLGQGPEFLTYFQNEAQLEKSRLLSDRFSAERPKGSFSTLEIQRTEQGDSAMYLCASSLVGFAGAQETQYFGPGTRLLVL.

This clone is termed medium-sized. V and J are TRBV20-1 and TRBJ1-3; TRBD1 is a possible D gene (5 bases). CDR1 and CDR2 from the germline V gene are DFQATT and SNEGSKA (reference sequence). The CDR3 consists of 15 residues. The V end lost 5 bases, the J end lost 3 bases, and 17 bases lay between the germline ends. The CDR3 bases are TGCAGTGCTCCCGTCGGGACCCGATTTGGAAACACCATATATTTT. Amino acid sequence: CSAPVGTRFGNTIYF.

The V gene is TRBV6-1, the J gene TRBJ1-3; no firm D call. Trimming left V 5 bases short and J 2 bases short, with 7 bases between. CDR1 and CDR2 from the germline V gene are MNHNS and SASEGT. The CDR3 runs 13 residues. CDR3 sequence: CASSPGTGNTIYF. The CDR3 DNA is TGTGCCAGCAGTCCGGGAACTGGAAACACCATATATTTT.

The chain employs TRBV20-1 and TRBJ1-1; unclear D gene. This CDR3 contains 12 residues. Trimming left V 6 bases short and J 4 bases short, with 12 bases between. CDR1 DFQATT and CDR2 SNEGSKA come from the germline V gene (reference sequence). The CDR3 spells CSATIGVTEAFF. The CDR3 coding sequence is TGCAGTGCGACTATTGGGGTCACTGAAGCTTTCTTT.

In its sample, this clone was seen many times. This chain connects TRBV27 to TRBJ1-4; a weak D match, TRBD1 (6 bases). Per the germline V gene, CDR1 is MNHEY and CDR2 is SMNVEV (reference sequence). This CDR3 has 16 residues. Trimming took 0 bases from V and 5 from J, leaving 13 bases between them. The CDR3: CASSLSGGRGNEKLFF. For the CDR3, the DNA is TGTGCCAGCAGTTTATCGGGGGGCAGGGGAAATGAAAAACTGTTTTTT.